This T cell receptor (beta chain) was captured in a study of OX40 agonist ivuxolimab in advanced cancers. Findings and limits, study-wide: Blood T cells, both CD4+ and CD8+, expanded clonally by week 6 at 0.1 to 3.0 mg/kg.

This CDR3 is 15 amino acids long. Trimming at V came to 3 bases and at J to 9 bases, leaving 9 bases not matched to a gene. CDR1 is KGHSH, CDR2 LQKENI, per germline. Profiled with immunoSEQ multiplex PCR; TCRdb holds only in-frame clones, not every one. The sample carries over 90,000 clones, about 90% recorded once. About this clone itself: Its specificity is not known.

The source is an adult with an advanced solid tumor such as melanoma, head and neck, liver or kidney cancer. The chain has TRBV18 and TRBJ2-1; 9 bases agree with TRBD1. Specimen: CD4+ or CD8+ T cells sorted from blood, collected in a trial of the OX40 agonist ivuxolimab. The CDR3 DNA reads as TGTGCCAGCTCACCCGGACAGGGGTCGGGGGGTGAGCAGTTCTTC. Its protein is CASSPGQGSGGEQFF.